This T cell receptor beta chain was found in a study of T cells in Graves' hyperthyroidism and ophthalmopathy. It was RNA transcripts that yielded the amplified TCR beta CDR3 regions. HTBI primers were employed in a first-round RT-PCR of the TCR CDR3. From the multiplex PCR reads, TCRdb called clonotypes with MiXCR, one entry per CDR3 protein. The sample comprises 250,000 or so distinct CDR3 sequences, about 15% of which are singletons, and 30% rests with the top ten. Study-wide results and caveats: Most clonotypes that expanded in the thyroid above 0.001 also showed up in blood.

This clonotype has a count of ten or more. Its antigen is undetermined. Per germline, CDR1 LGHDT and CDR2 YNNKEL (reference sequence). The CDR3 totals 13 residues. Trimming removed 3 bases from V and 6 bases from J, with 11 bases in between. Patients aged 18 to 65 had newly diagnosed hyperthyroidism lasting under 2 months. Patients showing uncontrolled infection, other autoimmune disease, pregnancy or lactation were ineligible. Diagnoses rested on clinical symptoms, serum thyroxine and TRAb, thyroid ultrasound and orbital computed tomography. This chain uses TRBV3-1 with TRBJ1-1; TRBD1 is a possible D gene (5 bases). Sequenced material: blood. This receptor was obtained from a woman aged 45-60 years with Graves' hyperthyroidism that later progressed to Graves' ophthalmopathy. The CDR3 sequence: CASSQIAGAEAFF. The CDR3 region has the DNA TGTGCCAGCAGCCAGATCGCGGGGGCTGAAGCTTTCTTT.